The next 20 T cell receptor beta chains were all read from a single sample in a study of shared clonotypes between healthy human individuals. TCRdb's copy holds only in-frame clones and misses some; the assay was immunoSEQ multiplex PCR. Among hundreds of thousands of clones listed, approximately 79% were seen once. The material sequenced was memory CD4+ T cells sorted from blood. Sample subset: CD45RA-negative fraction. Every receptor here comes from a woman aged 30 to 39 in good health.

This clone was observed a few times. This rearrangement joins TRBV5-1 to TRBJ2-1; TRBD2 might be the D (6 bases). Trimming shortened V by 3 bases and J by 1 base, and 11 bases separated the two germline ends. The CDR3 has 15 amino acids. From germline, CDR1 is SGHRS and CDR2 YFSETQ. Here the CDR3 reads CASSYSGGSYNEQFF. CDR3 bases: TGCGCCAGCAGCTATAGCGGAGGATCCTACAATGAGCAGTTCTTC.

This clone was found a few times. Distinct nucleotide sequences in the sample also encode this CDR3. The chain links TRBV27 to TRBJ1-4, with 7 nucleotides matching TRBD1. The CDR3 extends over 15 amino acids. Germline V lookup: CDR1 MNHEY, CDR2 SMNVEV (reference sequence). Germline trimming cut 4 bases from V and 0 bases from J; bases unmatched to any gene: 2. CDR3 sequence: CASSSQGATNEKLFF. In DNA, the CDR3 is TGTGCCAGCAGTTCTCAGGGGGCAACTAATGAAAAACTGTTTTTT.

The genes are TRBV27 and TRBJ1-2; TRBD1 agrees at 10 bases. There are 15 residues in the CDR3. With 6 bases clipped from V and 2 bases from J, the junction kept 6 bases outside the gene matches. Germline assignment: CDR1 MNHEY and CDR2 SMNVEV (reference sequence). Written as DNA, the CDR3 is TGTGCCAGCAGCCCCGGGACAGGGGCAAACTATGGCTACACCTTC. Its translation: CASSPGTGANYGYTF.

This chain joins TRBV25-1 and TRBJ1-1, with no clear D. Germline V gives CDR1 MGHDK, CDR2 SYGVNS. This CDR3 has 15 amino acids. Trimming stripped 4 bases from V and 0 bases from J, with 12 bases between. DNA for the CDR3: TGTGCCAGCAGTGTAACCGGTAGTATGAACACTGAAGCTTTCTTT. Translated: CASSVTGSMNTEAFF.

Points on this clone: The sample has other DNA sequences that encode this CDR3 too. The chain joins TRBV4-1 to TRBJ2-7; 11 nucleotides align to TRBD2. V lost 1 base to trimming and J lost 2 bases; unmatched junction nucleotides: 7. The CDR3 has 17 amino acids. CDR1 is MGHRA and CDR2 is YSYEKL in the germline V gene. The DNA for the CDR3 is TGCGCCAGCAGCCAAGGGGTAGCGGGGGGGCCGACCTACGAGCAGTACTTC. It codes for CASSQGVAGGPTYEQYF.

The V and J genes are TRBV28 and TRBJ1-1; D unresolved. Germline-derived CDR1 and CDR2 are MDHEN and SYDVKM. The CDR3 spans 13 residues. Trimming took 1 base from V and 0 from J, leaving 3 bases between them. The CDR3 loop is CASSLSVNTEAFF. The CDR3 DNA sequence: TGTGCCAGCAGTTTATCAGTGAACACTGAAGCTTTCTTT. The whole variable domain, remainder taken from reference TRBV28 and TRBJ1-1, is DVKVTQSSRYLVKRTGEKVFLECVQDMDHENMFWYRQDPGLGLRLIYFSYDVKMKEKGDIPEGYSVSREKKERFSLILESASTNQTSMYLCASSLSVNTEAFFGQGTRLTVV.

The V gene is TRBV28, the J gene TRBJ2-3, with 16 bases that match TRBD2. The length of the CDR3 is 20 residues. Trimming at V came to 6 bases and at J to 0 bases, leaving 12 bases not matched to a gene. Germline V gene data show CDR1 as MDHEN and CDR2 as SYDVKM. The DNA of the CDR3 is TGTGCCAGCAGCGACTTGGGACTAGCGGGAGGGAAAGGAAGCACAGATACGCAGTATTTT. Residues: CASSDLGLAGGKGSTDTQYF.

This chain links TRBV2 with TRBJ2-3; the match to TRBD1 covers 7 bases. Per germline, CDR1 SNHLY and CDR2 FYNNEI. The V gene end was trimmed by 7 bases and the J gene end by 2 bases; junction bases not matched to a gene: 6. The CDR3 has 14 residues. CDR3 amino acids: CASNPTGFTDTQYF. In DNA form, the CDR3 reads TGTGCCAGCAACCCGACAGGGTTCACAGATACGCAGTATTTT.

This clone was recorded once. The CDR3 protein is CASSLAGVGNTIYF. The CDR3 nucleotides are TGCGCCAGCAGCTTGGCTGGGGTAGGAAACACCATATATTTT. The V and J genes are TRBV5-1 and TRBJ1-3; D gene uncertain. The V gene lost 0 bases and the J gene lost 4 bases, with 8 bases spanning the gap. Germline CDR1 and CDR2: SGHRS and YFSETQ. This CDR3 region has 14 residues.

The chain links TRBV5-1 to TRBJ2-7, with a possible D match to TRBD1 (5 bases). V was clipped by 2 bases and J by 3 bases, with 12 bases between them. This CDR3 has 14 residues. CDR1 and CDR2 from the germline V gene are SGHRS and YFSETQ. CDR3 region: CASSLDRENYEQYF. For the CDR3, the DNA is TGCGCCAGCAGCTTAGACAGAGAAAACTACGAGCAGTACTTC.

Remarks on this clone: This may come from a read error, since a much larger clone is one base off. The chain recombines TRBV5-4 with TRBJ2-1; TRBD2 matches at 10 bases. V was clipped by 4 bases and J by 2 bases; unmatched bases: 3. Germline CDR1 and CDR2: SGHNT and YYREEE (reference sequence). CDR3 length: 15 residues. As DNA, the CDR3 is TGTGCCAGCAGCGCAACTAGCGGGACCTACAATGAGCAGTTCTTC. Protein product: CASSATSGTYNEQFF.

The chain combines TRBV2 with TRBJ2-5; D gene ambiguous. There are 13 residues in the CDR3. Trimming cost V 5 bases and J 0 bases, with 7 bases left between them. The germline CDR1 and CDR2 sequences are SNHLY and FYNNEI. The CDR3 region is CASSKDNQETQYF. DNA for the CDR3: TGTGCCAGCAGTAAAGACAACCAAGAGACCCAGTACTTC. The variable domain in full, with the rest retrieved from reference TRBV2 and TRBJ2-5, is EPEVTQTPSHQVTQMGQEVILRCVPISNHLYFYWYRQILGQKVEFLVSFYNNEISEKSEIFDDQFSVERPDGSNFTLKIRSTKLEDSAMYFCASSKDNQETQYFGPGTRLLVL.

This chain uses TRBV5-1 with TRBJ2-1, with 13 bases identical to TRBD2. The length of the CDR3 is 15 residues. Germline V gene data show CDR1 as SGHRS and CDR2 as YFSETQ. Losses at the gene ends were 0 bases for V and 8 bases for J; bases not matched to a gene: 2. For the CDR3, the DNA is TGCGCCAGCAGCTTGGGGACTAGCGGGAGTTATGAGCAGTTCTTC. It yields the protein CASSLGTSGSYEQFF. The complete variable domain, with remaining parts taken from reference TRBV5-1 and TRBJ2-1, reads KAGVTQTPRYLIKTRGQQVTLSCSPISGHRSVSWYQQTPGQGLQFLFEYFSETQRNKGNFPGRFSGRQFSNSRSEMNVSTLELGDSALYLCASSLGTSGSYEQFFGPGTRLTVL.

This chain links TRBV7-9 with TRBJ2-3; D ambiguous. Trimming took 5 bases from V and 5 from J, leaving 14 bases between them. This CDR3 contains 14 residues. Germline CDR1 reads SEHNR; CDR2 reads FQNEAQ (reference sequence). The CDR3 coding sequence is TGTGCCAGCAGCCTGTACGGAGTCGGAGATACGCAGTATTTT. It is translated as CASSLYGVGDTQYF.

The rearrangement joins TRBV7-9 to TRBJ2-3; a possible D gene is TRBD2 (6 bases). The V gene's germline CDR1 is SEHNR and CDR2 FQNEAQ (reference sequence). This CDR3 spans 15 amino acids. V gave up 1 base and J gave up 5 bases, with 13 bases separating them. CDR3 DNA sequence: TGTGCCAGCAGCTTAGTCGGGAGCTCGGTAGATACGCAGTATTTT. It encodes CASSLVGSSVDTQYF.

This rearrangement joins TRBV7-3 to TRBJ1-4; weak D call: TRBD1 (6 bases). This CDR3 contains 14 residues. V lost 5 bases and J 7 bases, leaving 14 bases between the germline ends. In germline, CDR1 is SGHTA, CDR2 FQGTGA. CDR3 nucleotide sequence: TGTGCCAGCAGCCGTGGGGGCTTGGGTGAAAAACTGTTTTTT. The encoded protein is CASSRGGLGEKLFF.

This clone was observed at least ten times. This chain links TRBV25-1 with TRBJ2-5; D unresolved. The CDR3 is made up of 12 amino acids. V was clipped by 5 bases and J by 7 bases, with 11 bases between them. Germline CDR1 MGHDK, CDR2 SYGVNS. CDR3 in DNA: TGTGCCAGCAGTAACACTGAAAGGACCCAGTACTTC. Translation: CASSNTERTQYF.

The chain has TRBV7-9 and TRBJ2-1, with 12 bases identical to TRBD1. From germline, CDR1 is SEHNR and CDR2 FQNEAQ (reference sequence). The length of the CDR3 is 17 residues. The ends lost 0 bases at V and 8 bases at J; junction bases unmatched: 8. DNA of the CDR3: TGTGCCAGCAGCTTAGCGCGGGACAGGGGGCGGGCCGATGAGCAGTTCTTC. It specifies CASSLARDRGRADEQFF.

A few counts support this clone. V is TRBV21-1 and J is TRBJ2-3; the table assigns TRBD2, which was not confirmed against the DNA. TRBV21-1 is designated a pseudogene. CDR3 length: 15 residues. CDR3 DNA: TGTGCCAGCAGCAAAGTTAGCGGGTTGACAGATACGCAGTATTTT. Translation: CASSKVSGLTDTQYF.

This sequence joins TRBV10-2 and TRBJ1-5; D is ambiguous. The V end lost 7 bases, the J end lost 9 bases, and 19 bases lay between the germline ends. CDR1 is WSHSY, CDR2 SAAADI, per germline. The CDR3 has 14 residues. CDR3 protein: CASNGGVSEAPQHF. In DNA form, the CDR3 reads TGCGCCAGCAACGGCGGGGTCTCGGAGGCGCCCCAGCATTTT.